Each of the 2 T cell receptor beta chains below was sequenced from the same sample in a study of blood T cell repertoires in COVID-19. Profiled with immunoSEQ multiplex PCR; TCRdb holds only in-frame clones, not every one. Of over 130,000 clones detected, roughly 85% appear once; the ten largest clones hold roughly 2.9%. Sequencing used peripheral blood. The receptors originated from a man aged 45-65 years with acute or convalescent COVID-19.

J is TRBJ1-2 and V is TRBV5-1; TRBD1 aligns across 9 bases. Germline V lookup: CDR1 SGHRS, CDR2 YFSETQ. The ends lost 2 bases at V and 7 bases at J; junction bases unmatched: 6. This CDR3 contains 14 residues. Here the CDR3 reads CASSFGDRVPGYTF. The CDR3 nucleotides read TGCGCCAGCAGCTTTGGGGACAGGGTCCCTGGCTACACCTTC.

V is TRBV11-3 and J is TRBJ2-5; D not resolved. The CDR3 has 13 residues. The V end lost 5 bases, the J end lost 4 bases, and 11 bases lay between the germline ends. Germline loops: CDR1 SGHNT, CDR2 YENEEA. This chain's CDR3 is CASSINMAETQYF. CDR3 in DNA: TGTGCCAGCAGCATTAATATGGCAGAGACCCAGTACTTC. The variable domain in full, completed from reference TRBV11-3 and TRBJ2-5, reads EAGVVQSPRYKIIEKKQPVAFWCNPISGHNTLYWYLQNLGQGPELLIRYENEEAVDDSQLPKDRFSAERLKGVDSTLKIQPAELGDSAVYLCASSINMAETQYFGPGTRLLVL.